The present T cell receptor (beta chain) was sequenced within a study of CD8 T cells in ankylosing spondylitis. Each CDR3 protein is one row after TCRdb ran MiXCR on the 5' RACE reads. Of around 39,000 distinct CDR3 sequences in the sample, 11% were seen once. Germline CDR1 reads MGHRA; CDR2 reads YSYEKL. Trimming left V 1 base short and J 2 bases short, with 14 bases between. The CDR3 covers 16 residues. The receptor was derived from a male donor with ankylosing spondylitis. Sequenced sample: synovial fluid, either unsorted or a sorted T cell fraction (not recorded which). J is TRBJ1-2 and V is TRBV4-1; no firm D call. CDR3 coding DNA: TGCGCCAGCAGCCAAGGGCCCGGGGAAGGGAACTATGGCTACACCTTC. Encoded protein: CASSQGPGEGNYGYTF.